This record looks at one T cell receptor (beta chain) sequence and its context. This clone's antigen is unknown. Base-call qualities are not available, and no considerably larger clone is one nucleotide away. Donors were healthy HIV-negative adults with no recently reported acute infections or vaccinations. Every donor was a Caucasian adult residing in Nashville, Tennessee, USA. CD4+ T cells were enriched through magnetic negative selection, after which naive cells were positively selected on CD45RA and the remaining negative fraction served as the memory subset. After blood collection by leukapheresis, PBMCs were isolated using Ficoll-Histopaque density gradient centrifugation and then cryopreserved in the vapor phase of liquid nitrogen. Analytical flow cytometry was used to check the purity and quantity of each magnetically sorted T cell population. Each sorted fraction had its genomic DNA isolated and then quantified by UV absorbance on a Nanodrop 2000c.

The data were obtained in a study of shared clonotypes between healthy human individuals (dated by TCRdb to the early 2020s). In the study overall: A few men and a couple of women, aged 18 to 49 years, made up the cohort. For each donor, CD4 naive and CD4 memory were each given three plates, CD8 naive was given two plates, and CD8 memory was given one plate. Blood TCR repertoires of a handful of healthy adults were deeply sequenced to estimate repertoire size and the extent of clonotype sharing between individuals. To increase sequencing depth and limit assay-specific biases, TCR repertoire library preparation and sequencing were carried out by different laboratories using diverse techniques. Per donor, leukapheresis produced somewhere between about 0.94 and 9.5 billion PBMCs.

The germline V gene (reference sequence) gives CDR1 as MNHNY and CDR2 as SVGAGI. Its CDR3 holds 15 amino acids, cysteine through phenylalanine. The kept DNA is CDR3 alone, 45 bases in frame from the first base. After removal of 5 bases from V and 3 bases from J, the junction retains 5 bases not matched to a gene. TCR CDR3 regions were amplified from genomic DNA by multiplex PCR using the deep immunoSEQ assay. Extracted genomic DNA from each cell subset was distributed evenly across all wells of several immunoSEQ 96-well plates, and each plate was treated as a replicate. For sorted subsets, 150 to 250 ng of genomic DNA, equivalent to some 30,000 T cell genomes, went into each replicate PCR. Purified libraries were measured with a Qubit 3.0 fluorometer, size-checked on a Bioanalyzer 2100, and measured again with the KAPA Library Quantification kit. Every immunoSEQ 96-well plate was sequenced on a dedicated single-read 150-cycle Illumina NextSeq 550 flow cell. In the authors' own workflow: The immunoSEQ output contained only junctional sequences without quality scores, so filtering could not match that applied to full-length reads. To assign V/J genes and CDR3, sequences were annotated against IMGT germline references using PyIR, a Python wrapper for IgBLAST v1.9. Reads with weak V/J assignments (E-value above 1e-6), missing CDR3, stop codons, out-of-frame junctions, or ambiguous translated residues were removed. V3J clonotypes were defined by identical inferred V gene, J gene, and CDR3 amino acid sequence. The percentage overlap between two repertoires was calculated by dividing the number of shared unique clonotypes by the size of the smaller repertoire. RTK rarefaction, the Chao1 estimator, and Recon v2.1 estimates of unobserved clonotypes were used to assess repertoire richness. Generation probabilities for all TCRbeta clonotypes obtained by the gDNA method from a handful of donors were computed using OLGA. As stored in TCRdb, this immuneACCESS dataset retains in-frame rearrangements with V and J assigned. A fraction of the clones does not appear; measured against another copy, unresolved V genes explain less than half of the discrepancy, and the remainder lacks a known reason. The DNA gave D and trimming, while V, J and clone size come from that table. The sample table contains 2.5 million or so clones; only one count was recorded for just over 90% of them. The leading ten clones occupy roughly 0.15% of the sample.

The full study reports these points: When several donors were compared, the shared fraction of clonotypes was around 5.1% for naive CD4, 3.5% to 4% for naive CD8, more than 2% for memory CD4, and under 0.5% for memory CD8. Naive subsets generally had larger estimated clonotype richness than memory subsets. Incomplete sequencing was indicated by rarefaction of sorted-subset datasets, despite the large sequencing depth. Compared with non-shared clonotypes, clonotypes shared by all four sorted-subset donors had higher generation probabilities. Sampling was limited to blood, and TCR repertoires in tissue likely differ from TCR repertoires in blood. Pairwise subsampling led to the expectation that sequencing depth would affect the degree of clonotype sharing among donors. Because the study included a small number of donors, the genetic and exposure-history diversity represented was limited.

The chain uses TRBV6-6 and TRBJ2-2; a stretch of 8 junction bases matches TRBD2. The source is a man younger than 35 in good health. Sequenced input: naive CD4+ T cells sorted from blood. Explained via the paper, the cell subset or site label denotes: CD45RA+ positively selected. The sequence in DNA is TGTGCCAGCAGTACCGGGGGGGCCTACACCGGGGAGCTGTTTTTT. Its protein is CASSTGGAYTGELFF.